These 29 T cell receptor beta chains were all obtained from the same sample, sequenced in a study of blood T cell repertoires in COVID-19. This table comes from immunoSEQ multiplex PCR, and its TCRdb copy is limited to in-frame clones, with some not included. The sample gives around 85,000 clones, around 90% of which show up once; almost 5.5% is in the top ten. The sequenced sample was peripheral blood. These TCRs come from a man in his 60s with acute or convalescent COVID-19.

The chain is built from TRBV4-1 and TRBJ2-7, with 10 nucleotides matching TRBD2. Per the germline V gene, CDR1 is MGHRA and CDR2 is YSYEKL. This CDR3 is built from 14 residues. V gave up 5 bases and J gave up 2 bases; unmatched junction bases: 3. Written as DNA, the CDR3 is TGCGCCAGCAGCATAGCGGGGGGTCCCTACGAGCAGTACTTC. Amino acids: CASSIAGGPYEQYF.

The DNA for the CDR3 is TGCGCCAGCAGCCAAGAATCAGGACTAGCGGGGGGTTTTACCTACGAGCAGTACTTC. Its translation: CASSQESGLAGGFTYEQYF. The chain joins TRBV4-1 to TRBJ2-7, with 14 positions matching TRBD2. The V gene end was trimmed by 0 bases and the J gene end by 2 bases; junction bases not matched to a gene: 9. Germline loops: CDR1 MGHRA, CDR2 YSYEKL. The CDR3 runs to 19 residues.

The V gene is TRBV6-5, the J gene TRBJ1-4; D may be TRBD1 (5 bases). The germline V gene encodes CDR1 MNHEY and CDR2 SVGAGI. CDR3 length equals 15 residues. V was pared by 0 bases and J by 2 bases, with 7 bases between. CDR3 DNA: TGTGCCAGCAGTTACTCAGGGGCTACTAATGAAAAACTGTTTTTT. Amino acids: CASSYSGATNEKLFF.

This clone has just one count. The junction shows a germline mismatch at one end, possibly a read error. J is TRBJ1-1 and V is TRBV7-8, with a possible D match to TRBD1 (6 bases). The CDR3 length is 12 residues. CDR1 SGHVS and CDR2 FQNEAQ come from the germline V gene. The chain's CDR3 is CASSPGQSDAFF. DNA of the CDR3: TGTGCCAGCAGCCCCGGACAGTCTGACGCTTTCTTT.

V usage is TRBV18 and J usage is TRBJ1-2; 9 bases are shared with TRBD1. Germline V gene lookup returns CDR1 KGHSH and CDR2 LQKENI. The CDR3 sequence is 14 residues long. V trimming: 3 bases; J trimming: 4 bases; junction bases outside the gene matches: 3. The CDR3 loop is CASSPGDRAYGYTF. CDR3 nucleotide sequence: TGTGCCAGCTCACCGGGGGACAGGGCCTATGGCTACACCTTC.

The J gene is TRBJ1-1, the V gene TRBV6-2 or TRBV6-3, with D perhaps TRBD1 (5 bases). The germline V gene has CDR1 MNHEY and CDR2 SVGEGT. V lost 0 bases to trimming and J lost 1 base, with 15 bases between them. The CDR3 extends over 17 amino acids. CDR3 DNA sequence: TGTGCCAGCAGTTACTCAACGGGCAGGGTTTCGAACACTGAAGCTTTCTTT. Residues: CASSYSTGRVSNTEAFF.

The V call is TRBV13, the J call TRBJ2-1, with D uncertain. Trimming shortened V by 5 bases and J by 2 bases, and 10 bases separated the two germline ends. The germline CDR1 and CDR2 sequences are PRHDT and FYEKMQ (reference sequence). The CDR3 totals 14 residues. The CDR3 sequence is CASSTQSAYNEQFF. CDR3 DNA sequence: TGTGCCAGCAGCACCCAGTCAGCCTACAATGAGCAGTTCTTC.

This sequence joins TRBV12-3 or TRBV12-4 and TRBJ2-5; 12 bases are a match to TRBD1. After removal of 9 bases from V and 5 bases from J, the junction contained 4 bases not matched to a gene. CDR3 length: 13 residues. CDR3 region: CASGTGGGETQYF. As DNA, the CDR3 is TGTGCCAGTGGGACAGGGGGCGGCGAGACCCAGTACTTC.

V is TRBV29-1 and J is TRBJ1-3, with D perhaps TRBD1 (6 bases). The CDR3 runs 17 residues. Trimming removed 7 bases from V and 0 bases from J, with 22 bases in between. CDR1 is SQVTM and CDR2 is ANQGSEA in the germline V gene. CDR3 sequence (DNA): TGCAGCGGCCTGTGGGGGGGCGAGCCGTTCTCTGGAAACACCATATATTTT. It codes for CSGLWGGEPFSGNTIYF.

The gene calls are TRBV19 and TRBJ1-6, with 8 bases identical to TRBD1. CDR3 size: 15 residues. CDR1 and CDR2 (germline): LNHDA, SQIVND (reference sequence). Trimming cost V 5 bases and J 4 bases; bases outside gene matches: 4. The CDR3 region has the DNA TGTGCCAGTAGTTTCGGACAGGGTTATAATTCACCCCTCCACTTT. This sequence encodes CASSFGQGYNSPLHF. The whole variable domain, remainder taken from reference TRBV19 and TRBJ1-6, is DGGITQSPKYLFRKEGQNVTLSCEQNLNHDAMYWYRQDPGQGLRLIYYSQIVNDFQKGDIAEGYSVSREKKESFPLTVTSAQKNPTAFYLCASSFGQGYNSPLHFGNGTRLTVT.

This clone was found a few times. The rearrangement uses TRBV3-1 (or the pseudogene TRBV3-2) and TRBJ1-2; D perhaps matches TRBD1 (6 bases). The germline V gene encodes CDR1 LGHDT and CDR2 YNNKEL (reference sequence). The CDR3 consists of 13 residues. The V and J ends lost 0 bases and 6 bases respectively, with 8 bases between them. CDR3: CASSQETGNGYTF. The CDR3 DNA reads TGTGCCAGCAGCCAAGAAACAGGGAATGGCTACACCTTC.

CDR3 region: CASSDRVVNEKLFF. DNA for the CDR3: TGTGCCAGCAGTGACAGGGTGGTTAATGAAAAACTGTTTTTT. This sequence joins TRBV6-1 and TRBJ1-4, with D perhaps matching TRBD1 (5 bases). Trimming stripped 3 bases from V and 4 bases from J, with 9 bases between. The V gene's germline CDR1 is MNHNS and CDR2 SASEGT. The CDR3 is 14 amino acids.

This chain joins TRBV11-2 and TRBJ1-2; 7 bases match TRBD1. CDR1 and CDR2 from the germline V gene are SGHAT and FQNNGV. The CDR3 runs 18 residues. V shed 0 bases, J shed 0 bases, and the junction held 10 bases outside the gene matches. The CDR3 sequence is CASSLEETGLLPNYGYTF. The CDR3 bases are TGTGCCAGCAGCTTAGAAGAGACAGGGCTTCTACCTAACTATGGCTACACCTTC.

V gene TRBV2 combines with J gene TRBJ2-2; 9 bases fit TRBD1. The CDR3 spans 17 residues. Germline V gene data show CDR1 as SNHLY and CDR2 as FYNNEI. Trimming removed 5 bases from V and 0 bases from J; junction bases left unmatched: 7. CDR3 amino acids: CASSRDRDLANTGELFF. For the CDR3, the DNA is TGTGCCAGCAGTCGGGACAGGGACCTCGCGAACACCGGGGAGCTGTTTTTT. Using reference TRBV2 and TRBJ2-2 for the parts outside the CDR3, the full variable domain is EPEVTQTPSHQVTQMGQEVILRCVPISNHLYFYWYRQILGQKVEFLVSFYNNEISEKSEIFDDQFSVERPDGSNFTLKIRSTKLEDSAMYFCASSRDRDLANTGELFFGEGSRLTVL.

The sample holds a few counts of this clone. The V and J genes are TRBV12-5 and TRBJ2-7; 8 bases align to TRBD1. Trimming at V came to 1 base and at J to 3 bases, leaving 8 bases not matched to a gene. This CDR3 spans 16 amino acids. Germline V gives CDR1 LGHNT, CDR2 FRNRAP. CDR3 sequence reads: CASGLAPVDRVYEQYF. In nucleotides, the CDR3 is TGTGCTAGTGGTTTGGCCCCCGTGGACAGGGTCTACGAGCAGTACTTC.

This clone appeared once. The V call is TRBV4-3, the J call TRBJ2-5, with D perhaps TRBD1 (6 bases). CDR3 length: 15 residues. Trimming removed 0 bases at V and 5 bases at J, with 13 bases between. Germline V gives CDR1 LGHNA, CDR2 YSLEER. CDR3 DNA: TGCGCCAGCAGCCAAGAACTACAGGGTGGCGAGACCCAGTACTTC. It codes for CASSQELQGGETQYF.

This chain joins TRBV29-1 and TRBJ1-6; D is ambiguous. V shed 7 bases and J shed 2 bases, with 21 bases lying between them. The CDR3 is 17 residues long. Germline V gene data show CDR1 as SQVTM and CDR2 as ANQGSEA. CDR3 in DNA: TGCAGCGGCCTAGAGGGAACGTTTCGCGCCTATAATTCACCCCTCCACTTT. Its protein product is CSGLEGTFRAYNSPLHF.

The rearrangement links TRBV29-1 to TRBJ1-1; possible D gene TRBD1, 5 bases. Germline V gene lookup returns CDR1 SQVTM and CDR2 ANQGSEA. The CDR3 is 11 amino acids. Trimming cost V 7 bases and J 4 bases, with 10 bases left between them. CDR3 residues: CSARAATEAFF. The CDR3 bases are TGCAGCGCCAGGGCGGCCACTGAAGCTTTCTTT.

The J gene is TRBJ2-2, the V gene TRBV7-2; possibly TRBD1 for D (6 bases). The V and J ends lost 1 base and 5 bases respectively, with 17 bases between them. Germline CDR1 SGHTA, CDR2 FQGNSA. The CDR3 runs to 17 residues. CDR3 bases: TGTGCCAGCAGCTTAGATGGGGGCCTCCCCAAGACCGGGGAGCTGTTTTTT. This codes for CASSLDGGLPKTGELFF.

This chain uses TRBV30 with TRBJ2-1; no reliable D call. CDR1 is GTSNPN, CDR2 SVGIG, per germline (reference sequence). The ends were cut back, 1 base at V and 1 base at J, with 5 bases in the middle. The CDR3 is made up of 13 amino acids. CDR3 DNA sequence: TGTGCCTGGAGTGGGGCATCCTACAATGAGCAGTTCTTC. Its translation is CAWSGASYNEQFF.

The rearrangement joins TRBV6-5 to TRBJ1-5; 9 positions match TRBD1. Germline values: CDR1 MNHEY, CDR2 SVGAGI. This CDR3 spans 14 amino acids. J lost 6 bases, V lost 6 bases, and 6 bases had no gene match. The CDR3 coding sequence is TGTGCCAGCAGGGGACAGGGAGGTAGTCAGCCCCAGCATTTT. This translates into CASRGQGGSQPQHF.

Remarks on this clone: The same CDR3 can be traced to other DNA sequences in this sample. The gene calls are TRBV9 and TRBJ2-1; 8 positions match TRBD2. CDR1 is SGDLS, CDR2 YYNGEE, per germline. CDR3 length: 14 amino acids. With V trimmed by 1 base and J by 3 bases, 0 bases remained unmatched. The CDR3, as DNA: TGTGCCAGCAGCGTACTAGCGGGCTACAATGAGCAGTTCTTC. As protein: CASSVLAGYNEQFF. The variable domain in full, with the rest retrieved from reference TRBV9 and TRBJ2-1, is DSGVTQTPKHLITATGQRVTLRCSPRSGDLSVYWYQQSLDQGLQFLIQYYNGEERAKGNILERFSAQQFPDLHSELNLSSLELGDSALYFCASSVLAGYNEQFFGPGTRLTVL.

The J gene is TRBJ2-5, the V gene TRBV5-6, with D hard to call. In germline, CDR1 is SGHDT, CDR2 YYEEEE. The CDR3 runs to 14 residues. V lost 4 bases, J lost 5 bases, and 15 bases lay in between. CDR3 sequence reads: CASSPAGSSETQYF. The CDR3 coding sequence is TGTGCCAGCAGCCCCGCCGGGTCCTCCGAGACCCAGTACTTC.

The chain couples TRBV19 to TRBJ2-3, with 14 nucleotides matching TRBD2. The CDR3 runs to 18 residues. Trimming cost V 5 bases and J 3 bases; bases outside gene matches: 10. Germline values: CDR1 LNHDA, CDR2 SQIVND (reference sequence). This CDR3 is CASSSLGGLAGVTDTQYF. CDR3 coding DNA: TGTGCCAGTAGTTCCCTAGGGGGACTAGCGGGGGTAACAGATACGCAGTATTTT.

The rearrangement links TRBV28 to TRBJ1-4; a possible D gene is TRBD1 (5 bases). Between the trimmed V and J ends, which lost 5 bases and 5 bases, there was a span of 15 bases. Per germline, CDR1 MDHEN and CDR2 SYDVKM. The CDR3 contains 15 residues. This CDR3 is CASSPMGGRNEKLFF. CDR3 DNA: TGTGCCAGCAGTCCTATGGGGGGGAGGAATGAAAAACTGTTTTTT.

The chain uses TRBV18 and TRBJ1-1, with D possibly being TRBD1 (5 bases). Trimming removed 3 bases at V and 3 bases at J, with 11 bases between. The CDR3 extends over 14 amino acids. Per germline, CDR1 KGHSH and CDR2 LQKENI. DNA of the CDR3: TGTGCCAGCTCACCCCGACAGTCTGACACTGAAGCTTTCTTT. Amino acids: CASSPRQSDTEAFF. The full variable domain, in which reference TRBV18 and TRBJ1-1 provide the parts outside the CDR3, is NAGVMQNPRHLVRRRGQEARLRCSPMKGHSHVYWYRQLPEEGLKFMVYLQKENIIDESGMPKERFSAEFPKEGPSILRIQQVVRGDSAAYFCASSPRQSDTEAFFGQGTRLTVV.

The chain carries TRBV4-2 and TRBJ1-2; D is unclear. V lost 3 bases and J 1 base, leaving 6 bases between the germline ends. CDR1 and CDR2 (germline): LGHNA, YNFKEQ. The CDR3 spans 13 residues. The CDR3 sequence is CASSQEGNYGYTF. CDR3 DNA sequence: TGTGCCAGCAGCCAGGAGGGTAACTATGGCTACACCTTC.

CDR3 DNA: TGTGCCAGCAGCGACTCCACGTTTGGCTACACCTTC. Protein sequence: CASSDSTFGYTF. The V and J genes are TRBV3-1 (or the pseudogene TRBV3-2) and TRBJ1-2, with no clear D. The germline gives CDR1 LGHDT, CDR2 YNNKEL (reference sequence). CDR3 size: 12 residues. The V and J ends lost 5 bases and 7 bases respectively, with 11 bases between them.

This sequence joins TRBV19 and TRBJ1-1; 9 bases line up with TRBD1. Trimming took 5 bases from V and 6 from J; bases not matched to a gene: 13. The length of the CDR3 is 16 residues. Germline V gene sequence: CDR1 LNHDA, CDR2 SQIVND (reference sequence). CDR3 DNA sequence: TGTGCCAGTAGTCCCCGAGACAGGGGGTTTATCGCTGAAGCTTTCTTT. Its protein product is CASSPRDRGFIAEAFF.